One and the same sample provided the 13 T cell receptor beta chains below, sequenced in a study of T-cell reconstitution after alpha-beta-depleted transplantation in children. Unique molecular identifiers were used in preparing the TCRbeta library. TCRdb fed the PCR reads into MiXCR, producing one record per CDR3 protein. The data show over 200,000 distinct CDR3 sequences, approximately 17% seen once. The material sequenced was PBMCs, mostly from graft donor cells, taken 360 days after TCRalphabeta/CD19-depleted stem cell transplant. The origin of the receptors is a male patient between 2 and 15 years old who had a stem cell transplant for acute lymphoblastic leukemia, so the T cells may come from the graft donor.

The V call is TRBV10-1, the J call TRBJ2-1, with a possible D match to TRBD1 (5 bases). Trimming shortened V by 6 bases and J by 6 bases, and 12 bases separated the two germline ends. The germline V gene has CDR1 WNHNN and CDR2 SYGVQD (reference sequence). The CDR3 totals 13 residues. This chain's CDR3 is CASRRFDSNEQFF. The CDR3 nucleotides read TGCGCCAGCAGGAGATTTGACAGCAATGAGCAGTTCTTC.

For the CDR3, the DNA is TGTGCCAGCAGCCAAGTTAGAGGTGCTGGCTACACCTTC. Residues: CASSQVRGAGYTF. The chain links TRBV3-1 to TRBJ1-2; D is unclear. This CDR3 has 13 amino acids. Germline V CDR1 and CDR2: LGHDT, YNNKEL (reference sequence). With 1 base removed from V and 7 bases from J, the gap between germline ends came to 10 bases.

The chain links TRBV6-5 to TRBJ2-3; D is unresolved. Germline lookup yields CDR1 MNHEY and CDR2 SVGAGI. The CDR3 runs 14 residues. The V and J ends lost 3 bases and 0 bases respectively, with 7 bases between them. As DNA, the CDR3 is TGTGCCAGCAGTTATTTGGTGAGCACAGATACGCAGTATTTT. Encoded protein: CASSYLVSTDTQYF.

The chain is built from TRBV15 and TRBJ2-6; D is uncertain. Germline V gene lookup returns CDR1 LNHNV and CDR2 YYDKDF (reference sequence). V shed 1 base and J shed 2 bases, with 3 bases lying between them. The CDR3 sequence is 14 residues long. The CDR3 sequence: CATSRVAGANVLTF. CDR3 DNA sequence: TGTGCCACCAGCAGAGTGGCTGGGGCCAACGTCCTGACTTTC.

The genes are TRBV12-3 or TRBV12-4 and TRBJ1-5, with 7 nucleotides matching TRBD1. The CDR3 totals 15 residues. Unmatched junction bases numbered 11, after V lost 6 bases and J lost 6 bases. CDR3 nucleotides: TGTGCCAGCAGGTACGGGATAACAGGGGTTCAGCCCCAGCATTTT. Translated: CASRYGITGVQPQHF.

The J gene is TRBJ2-5, the V gene TRBV5-1; D is possibly TRBD1 (6 bases). The germline gives CDR1 SGHRS, CDR2 YFSETQ. With 0 bases removed from V and 2 bases from J, the gap between germline ends came to 14 bases. The length of the CDR3 is 16 residues. The CDR3 DNA sequence: TGCGCCAGCAGCTTGGATGCCCTAGGGGGTCAAGAGACCCAGTACTTC. This sequence encodes CASSLDALGGQETQYF. Together with reference TRBV5-1 and TRBJ2-5, the CDR3 gives the full variable domain: KAGVTQTPRYLIKTRGQQVTLSCSPISGHRSVSWYQQTPGQGLQFLFEYFSETQRNKGNFPGRFSGRQFSNSRSEMNVSTLELGDSALYLCASSLDALGGQETQYFGPGTRLLVL.

This chain links TRBV18 with TRBJ2-3; D may be TRBD1 (5 bases). Between the trimmed V and J ends, which lost 0 bases and 1 base, there was a span of 11 bases. The CDR3 is 16 amino acids. Germline lookup yields CDR1 KGHSH and CDR2 LQKENI. The CDR3 protein is CASSPPLDTRTDTQYF. The CDR3 coding sequence is TGTGCCAGCTCACCACCGCTGGACACCCGCACAGATACGCAGTATTTT.

In this sample, this clonotype turned up a few times. This chain links TRBV11-3 with TRBJ1-5, with TRBD1 matching 9 bases. Trimming cost V 1 base and J 5 bases; bases outside gene matches: 12. The CDR3 is 18 residues long. Germline assignment: CDR1 SGHNT and CDR2 YENEEA. The CDR3 DNA reads TGTGCCAGCAGCTTAGGGGTCGGGACAGGGACGTTATATCAGCCCCAGCATTTT. Translating it yields CASSLGVGTGTLYQPQHF.

CDR3 sequence reads: CASSLGGLAGPYEQYF. The CDR3 DNA reads as TGTGCCAGCAGCTTAGGTGGACTAGCGGGGCCCTACGAGCAGTACTTC. The rearrangement uses TRBV7-8 and TRBJ2-7, with 12 nucleotides matching TRBD2. V lost 1 base to trimming and J lost 2 bases; unmatched junction nucleotides: 3. Germline CDR1 SGHVS, CDR2 FQNEAQ. The CDR3 has 16 amino acids.

Ten or more counts support this clonotype. The rearrangement joins TRBV9 to TRBJ2-3, with TRBD2 matching over 9 bases. This CDR3 has 18 amino acids. J gave up 2 bases and V 0 bases, and 10 bases lay outside the gene matches. In germline, CDR1 is SGDLS, CDR2 YYNGEE. The CDR3 sequence: CASSVGIAGALLTDTQYF. The CDR3 DNA reads TGTGCCAGCAGCGTAGGAATAGCGGGGGCACTTCTCACAGATACGCAGTATTTT.

This clonotype was picked up many times. This chain connects TRBV29-1 to TRBJ2-7, with D perhaps being TRBD1 or TRBD2 (5 bases each). Trimming stripped 2 bases from V and 3 bases from J, with 11 bases between. The germline gives CDR1 SQVTM, CDR2 ANQGSEA. The CDR3 loop spans 13 amino acids. CDR3 sequence (DNA): TGCAGCGTTGAACTGGGGGTTAGCTACGAGCAGTACTTC. This encodes CSVELGVSYEQYF.

V gene TRBV27 combines with J gene TRBJ1-5; D not resolved. The CDR3 loop spans 13 amino acids. Per the germline V gene, CDR1 is MNHEY and CDR2 is SMNVEV (reference sequence). V was cut by 7 bases and J by 0 bases, with 7 bases left in between. The CDR3 DNA reads TGTGCCAGCACCGGGGATAGCAATCAGCCCCAGCATTTT. Protein: CASTGDSNQPQHF.

This clonotype has just a few counts. The V gene is TRBV7-9, the J gene TRBJ1-6; D remains ambiguous. The CDR3 spans 14 residues. In germline, CDR1 is SEHNR, CDR2 FQNEAQ (reference sequence). The ends were cut back, 4 bases at V and 10 bases at J, with 14 bases in the middle. CDR3 nucleotides: TGTGCCAGCAGCTCGGCGGAGGTATGGTCACCCCTCCACTTT. Translation: CASSSAEVWSPLHF.